The clone carrying this T cell receptor beta chain was observed a few times. This record belongs to a study of cytomegalovirus exposure and HLA in healthy donors. PCR employed 60 Vbeta and 13 Jbeta primers. This table comes from immunoSEQ multiplex PCR, and its TCRdb copy is limited to in-frame clones, with some not included. Of around 100,000 clones detected, around three quarters appear once; the ten largest clones hold approximately 0.9%. Germline V lookup: CDR1 MNHEY, CDR2 SVGAGI. This CDR3 spans 13 amino acids. Trimming pared 6 bases from V and 1 base from J, leaving 9 bases between. The V gene is TRBV6-5, the J gene TRBJ1-1, with D possibly matching TRBD1 (6 bases). The clonotype originates from a woman aged 25 to 39 in good health and CMV-seronegative. Sequencing was done on a sample of PBMCs. The CDR3 DNA is TGTGCCAGCAGGGTACAGGGGAACACTGAAGCTTTCTTT. Its protein product is CASRVQGNTEAFF.